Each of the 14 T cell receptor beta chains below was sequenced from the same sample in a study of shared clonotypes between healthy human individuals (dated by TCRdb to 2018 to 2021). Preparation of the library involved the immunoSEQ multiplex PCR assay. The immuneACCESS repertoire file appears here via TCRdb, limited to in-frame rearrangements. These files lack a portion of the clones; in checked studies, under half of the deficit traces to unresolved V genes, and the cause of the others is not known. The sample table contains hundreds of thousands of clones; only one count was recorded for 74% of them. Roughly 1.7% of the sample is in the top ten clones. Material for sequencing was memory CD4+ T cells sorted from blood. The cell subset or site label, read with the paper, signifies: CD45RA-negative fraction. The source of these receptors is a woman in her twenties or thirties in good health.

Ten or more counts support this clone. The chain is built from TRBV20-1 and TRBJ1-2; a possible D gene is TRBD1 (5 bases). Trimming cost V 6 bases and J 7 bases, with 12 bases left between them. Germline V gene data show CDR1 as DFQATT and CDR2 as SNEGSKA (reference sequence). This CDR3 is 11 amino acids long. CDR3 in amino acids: CSAPRQTGYTF. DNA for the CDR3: TGCAGTGCACCTCGACAGACTGGCTACACCTTC.

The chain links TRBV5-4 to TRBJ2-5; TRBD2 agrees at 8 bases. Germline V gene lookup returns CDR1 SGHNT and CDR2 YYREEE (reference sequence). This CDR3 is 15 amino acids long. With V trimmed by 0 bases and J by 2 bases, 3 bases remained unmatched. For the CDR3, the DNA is TGTGCCAGCAGCTTGGCGACTAGCGCGCAAGAGACCCAGTACTTC. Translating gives CASSLATSAQETQYF.

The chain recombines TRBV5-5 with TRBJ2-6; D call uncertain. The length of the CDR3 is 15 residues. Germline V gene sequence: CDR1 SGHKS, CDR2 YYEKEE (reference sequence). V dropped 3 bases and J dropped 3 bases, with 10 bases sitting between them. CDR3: CASSYLNSGANVLTF. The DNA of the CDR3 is TGTGCCAGCAGCTACTTGAATAGTGGGGCCAACGTCCTGACTTTC. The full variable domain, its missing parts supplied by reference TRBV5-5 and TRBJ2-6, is DAGVTQSPTHLIKTRGQQVTLRCSPISGHKSVSWYQQVLGQGPQFIFQYYEKEERGRGNFPDRFSARQFPNYSSELNVNALLLGDSALYLCASSYLNSGANVLTFGAGSRLTVL.

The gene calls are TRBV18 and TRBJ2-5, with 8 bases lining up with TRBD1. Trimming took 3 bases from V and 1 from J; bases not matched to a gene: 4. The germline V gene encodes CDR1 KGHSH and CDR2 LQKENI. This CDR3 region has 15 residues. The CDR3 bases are TGTGCCAGCTCACCGACAGGGGTGAGCCAAGAGACCCAGTACTTC. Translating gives CASSPTGVSQETQYF.

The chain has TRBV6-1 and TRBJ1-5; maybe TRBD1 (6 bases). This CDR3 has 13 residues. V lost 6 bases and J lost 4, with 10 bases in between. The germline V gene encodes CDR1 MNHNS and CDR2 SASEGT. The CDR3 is CASSWTENQPQHF. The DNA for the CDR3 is TGTGCCAGCAGCTGGACAGAGAATCAGCCCCAGCATTTT.

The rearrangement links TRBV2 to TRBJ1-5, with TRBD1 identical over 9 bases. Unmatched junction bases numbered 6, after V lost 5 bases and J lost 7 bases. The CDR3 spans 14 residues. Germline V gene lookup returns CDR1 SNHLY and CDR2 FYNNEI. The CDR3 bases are TGTGCCAGCAGTCTTACAGGGGGCGCCCAGCCCCAGCATTTT. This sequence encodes CASSLTGGAQPQHF.

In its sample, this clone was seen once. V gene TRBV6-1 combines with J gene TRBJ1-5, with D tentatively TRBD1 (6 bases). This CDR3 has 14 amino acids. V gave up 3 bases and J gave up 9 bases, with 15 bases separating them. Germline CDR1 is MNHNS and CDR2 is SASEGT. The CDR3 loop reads CASSDVGGKGPQHF. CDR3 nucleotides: TGTGCCAGCAGTGATGTCGGGGGCAAAGGGCCCCAGCATTTT.

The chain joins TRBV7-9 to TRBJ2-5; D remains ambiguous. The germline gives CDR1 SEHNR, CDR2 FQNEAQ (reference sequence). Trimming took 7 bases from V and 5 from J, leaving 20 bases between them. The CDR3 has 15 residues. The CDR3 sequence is CASTPRLVGRETQYF. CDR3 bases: TGTGCCAGCACTCCCAGACTGGTCGGCCGGGAGACCCAGTACTTC.

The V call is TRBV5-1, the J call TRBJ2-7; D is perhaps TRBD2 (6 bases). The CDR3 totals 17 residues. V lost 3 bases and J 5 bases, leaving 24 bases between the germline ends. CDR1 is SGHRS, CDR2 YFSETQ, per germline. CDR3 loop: CASSSGRLGLASNEQYF. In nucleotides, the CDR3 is TGCGCCAGCAGCTCAGGGAGGTTGGGGCTAGCGTCGAACGAGCAGTACTTC.

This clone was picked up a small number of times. CDR3 in amino acids: CATAIGEGQPQHF. The CDR3, as DNA: TGTGCCACCGCGATTGGGGAGGGCCAGCCCCAGCATTTT. This chain connects TRBV6-1 to TRBJ1-5, with D unresolved. CDR1 is MNHNS and CDR2 is SASEGT in the germline V gene. The CDR3 consists of 13 residues. V was shortened by 10 bases and J by 7 bases, with 17 bases between the two germline ends.

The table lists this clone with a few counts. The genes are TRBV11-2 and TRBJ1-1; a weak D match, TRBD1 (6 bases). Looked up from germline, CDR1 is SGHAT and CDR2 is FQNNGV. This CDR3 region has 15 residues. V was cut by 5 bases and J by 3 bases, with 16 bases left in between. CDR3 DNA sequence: TGTGCCAGCAGCCTCAATACAGGGTATGACACTGAAGCTTTCTTT. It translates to CASSLNTGYDTEAFF.

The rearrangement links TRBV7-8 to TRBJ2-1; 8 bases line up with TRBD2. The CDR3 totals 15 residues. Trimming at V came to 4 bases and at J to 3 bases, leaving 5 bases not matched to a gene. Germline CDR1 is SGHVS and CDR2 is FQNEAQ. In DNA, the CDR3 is TGTGCCAGCAGCTCCAGGGGACTAGACTACAATGAGCAGTTCTTC. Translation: CASSSRGLDYNEQFF.

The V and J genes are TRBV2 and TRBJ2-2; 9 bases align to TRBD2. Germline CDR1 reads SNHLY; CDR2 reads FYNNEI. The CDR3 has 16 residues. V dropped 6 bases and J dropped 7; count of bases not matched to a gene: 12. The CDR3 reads CASSIVWPLAGGELFF. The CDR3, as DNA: TGTGCCAGCAGCATTGTATGGCCACTAGCGGGCGGGGAGCTGTTTTTT.

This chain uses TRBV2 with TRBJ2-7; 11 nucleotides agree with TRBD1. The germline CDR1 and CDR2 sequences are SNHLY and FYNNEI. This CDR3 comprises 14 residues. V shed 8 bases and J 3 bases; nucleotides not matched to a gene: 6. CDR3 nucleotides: TGTGCCAGCCTTCCGGGACAGGGGGACTACGAGCAGTACTTC. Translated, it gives CASLPGQGDYEQYF.